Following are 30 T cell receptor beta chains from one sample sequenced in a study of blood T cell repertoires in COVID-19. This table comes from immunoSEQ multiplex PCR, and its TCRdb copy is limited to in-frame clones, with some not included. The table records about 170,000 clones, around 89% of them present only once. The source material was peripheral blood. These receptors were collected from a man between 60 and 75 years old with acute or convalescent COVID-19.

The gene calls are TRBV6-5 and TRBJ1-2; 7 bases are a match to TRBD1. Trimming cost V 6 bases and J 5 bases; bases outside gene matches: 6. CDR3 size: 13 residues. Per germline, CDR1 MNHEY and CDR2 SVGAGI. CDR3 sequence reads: CASRVQGRYGYTF. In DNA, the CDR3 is TGTGCCAGCAGGGTACAGGGGAGGTATGGCTACACCTTC.

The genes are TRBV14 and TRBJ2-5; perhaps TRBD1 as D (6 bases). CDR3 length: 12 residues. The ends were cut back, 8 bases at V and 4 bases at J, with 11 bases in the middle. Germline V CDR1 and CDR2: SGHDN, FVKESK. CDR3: CASAQGGETQYF. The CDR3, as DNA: TGTGCCAGCGCACAGGGTGGAGAGACCCAGTACTTC.

CDR3 bases: TGTGCCAGCAGTTTCGACAGGGACGGAATCTATGGCTACACCTTC. Translated: CASSFDRDGIYGYTF. This chain uses TRBV28 with TRBJ1-2, with 7 bases lining up with TRBD1. CDR1 MDHEN and CDR2 SYDVKM come from the germline V gene. Trimming cost V 3 bases and J 4 bases; bases outside gene matches: 8. The CDR3 runs 15 residues.

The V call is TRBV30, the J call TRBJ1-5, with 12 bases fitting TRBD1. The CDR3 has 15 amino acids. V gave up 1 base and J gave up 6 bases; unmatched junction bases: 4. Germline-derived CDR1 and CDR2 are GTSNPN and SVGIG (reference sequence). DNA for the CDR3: TGTGCCTGGAGTGCCGGGACAGGGGGCGGTCAGCCCCAGCATTTT. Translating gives CAWSAGTGGGQPQHF.

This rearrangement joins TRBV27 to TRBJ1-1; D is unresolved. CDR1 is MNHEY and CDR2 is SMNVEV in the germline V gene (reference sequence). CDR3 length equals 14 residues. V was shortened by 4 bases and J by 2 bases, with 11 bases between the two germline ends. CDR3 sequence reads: CASSSDTLNTEAFF. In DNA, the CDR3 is TGTGCCAGCAGTTCCGACACCTTAAACACTGAAGCTTTCTTT.

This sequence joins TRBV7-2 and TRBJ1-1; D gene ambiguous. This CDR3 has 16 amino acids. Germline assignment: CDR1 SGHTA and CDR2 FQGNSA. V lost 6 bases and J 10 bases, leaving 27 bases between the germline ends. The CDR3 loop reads CASSSKTGSHPSLAFF. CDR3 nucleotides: TGTGCCAGCAGTTCCAAGACCGGGAGTCATCCCAGTTTAGCTTTCTTT.

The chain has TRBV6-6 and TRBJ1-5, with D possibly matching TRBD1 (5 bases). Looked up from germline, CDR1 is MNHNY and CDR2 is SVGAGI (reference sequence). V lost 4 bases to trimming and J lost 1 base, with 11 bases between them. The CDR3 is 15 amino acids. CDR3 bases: TGTGCCAGCAGTTCAGGGAGGGCGAGCAATCAGCCCCAGCATTTT. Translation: CASSSGRASNQPQHF.

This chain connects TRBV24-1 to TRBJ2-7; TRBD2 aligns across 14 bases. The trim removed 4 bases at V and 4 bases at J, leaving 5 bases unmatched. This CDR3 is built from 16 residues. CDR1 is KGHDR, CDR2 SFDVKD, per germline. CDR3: CATSDGLAGGHYEQYV. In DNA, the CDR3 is TGTGCCACCAGTGACGGACTAGCGGGGGGCCATTACGAGCAGTACGTC.

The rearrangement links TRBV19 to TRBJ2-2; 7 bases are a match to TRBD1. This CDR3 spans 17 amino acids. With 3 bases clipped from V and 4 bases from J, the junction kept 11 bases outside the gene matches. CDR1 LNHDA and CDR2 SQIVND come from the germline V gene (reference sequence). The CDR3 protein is CASSIRQGGVVTGELFF. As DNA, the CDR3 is TGTGCCAGTAGTATTCGCCAAGGGGGCGTTGTCACCGGGGAGCTGTTTTTT.

CDR3 DNA: TGTGCCATCAGTGAGTCCGGGAGGGACGAGCAGTACTTC. It translates to CAISESGRDEQYF. V and J are TRBV10-3 and TRBJ2-7; 8 nucleotides line up with TRBD2. V gave up 0 bases and J gave up 5 bases; unmatched junction bases: 0. The CDR3 consists of 13 residues. Germline assignment: CDR1 ENHRY and CDR2 SYGVKD.

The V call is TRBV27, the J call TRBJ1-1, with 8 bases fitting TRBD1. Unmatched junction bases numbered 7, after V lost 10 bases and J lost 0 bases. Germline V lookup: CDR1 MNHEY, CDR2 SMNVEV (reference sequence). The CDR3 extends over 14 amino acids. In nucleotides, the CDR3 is TGTGCCACTCGATCGGGACAGGTGAACACTGAAGCTTTCTTT. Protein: CATRSGQVNTEAFF.

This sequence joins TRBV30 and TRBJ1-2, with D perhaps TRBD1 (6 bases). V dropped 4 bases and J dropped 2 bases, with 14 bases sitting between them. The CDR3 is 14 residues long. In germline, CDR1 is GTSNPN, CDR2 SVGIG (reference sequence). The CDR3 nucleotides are TGTGCCTGGACCACGGGTACAGGGAACTATGGCTACACCTTC. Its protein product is CAWTTGTGNYGYTF.

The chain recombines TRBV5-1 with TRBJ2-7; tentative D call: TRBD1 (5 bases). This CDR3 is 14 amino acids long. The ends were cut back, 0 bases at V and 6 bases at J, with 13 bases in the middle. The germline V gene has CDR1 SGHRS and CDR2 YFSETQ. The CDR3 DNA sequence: TGCGCCAGCAGCTTGGACGGGCAGGGCGGCGAGCAGTACGTC. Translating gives CASSLDGQGGEQYV.

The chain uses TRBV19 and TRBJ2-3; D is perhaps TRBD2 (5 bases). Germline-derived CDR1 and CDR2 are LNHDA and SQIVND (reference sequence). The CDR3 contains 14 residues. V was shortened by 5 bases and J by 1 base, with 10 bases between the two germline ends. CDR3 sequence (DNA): TGTGCCAGTAGTCCTTGGACTGGCACAGATACGCAGTATTTT. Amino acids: CASSPWTGTDTQYF.

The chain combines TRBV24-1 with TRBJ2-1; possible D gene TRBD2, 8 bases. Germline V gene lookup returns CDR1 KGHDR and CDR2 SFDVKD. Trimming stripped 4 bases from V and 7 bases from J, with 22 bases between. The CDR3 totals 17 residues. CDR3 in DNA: TGTGCCACCAGTGACCCGGGGGGGACTAGGGGGCCGAATGAGCAGTTCTTC. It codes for CATSDPGGTRGPNEQFF.

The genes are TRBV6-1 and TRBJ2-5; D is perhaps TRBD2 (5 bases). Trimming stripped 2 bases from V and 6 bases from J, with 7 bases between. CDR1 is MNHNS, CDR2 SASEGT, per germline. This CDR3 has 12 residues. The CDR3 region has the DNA TGTGCCAGCAGTGAAATGACTAAGACCCAGTACTTC. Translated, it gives CASSEMTKTQYF.

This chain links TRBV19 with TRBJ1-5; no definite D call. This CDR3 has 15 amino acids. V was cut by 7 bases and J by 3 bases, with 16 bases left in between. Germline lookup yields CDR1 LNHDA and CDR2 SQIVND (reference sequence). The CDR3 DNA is TGTGCCAGTACGCCCGGGAACGACGCCAATCAGCCCCAGCATTTT. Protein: CASTPGNDANQPQHF.

CDR3 in DNA: TGTGCCAGCAGGCTAAGCGGGGGCTATGGCTACACCTTC. This sequence encodes CASRLSGGYGYTF. The chain couples TRBV12-3 or TRBV12-4 to TRBJ1-2; D might be TRBD1 (5 bases). The V end was cut by 6 bases, the J end by 4 bases, with 12 bases between. The CDR3 runs to 13 residues.

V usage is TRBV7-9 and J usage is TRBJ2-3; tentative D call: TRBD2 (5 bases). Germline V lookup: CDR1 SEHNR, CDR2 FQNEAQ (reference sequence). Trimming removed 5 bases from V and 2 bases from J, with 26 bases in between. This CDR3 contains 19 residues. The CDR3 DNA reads TGTGCCAGCAGCCAAACCGGGATACGATTTAACATTCCCACAGATACGCAGTATTTT. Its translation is CASSQTGIRFNIPTDTQYF. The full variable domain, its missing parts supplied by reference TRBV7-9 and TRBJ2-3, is DTGVSQNPRHKITKRGQNVTFRCDPISEHNRLYWYRQTLGQGPEFLTYFQNEAQLEKSRLLSDRFSAERPKGSFSTLEIQRTEQGDSAMYLCASSQTGIRFNIPTDTQYFGPGTRLTVL.

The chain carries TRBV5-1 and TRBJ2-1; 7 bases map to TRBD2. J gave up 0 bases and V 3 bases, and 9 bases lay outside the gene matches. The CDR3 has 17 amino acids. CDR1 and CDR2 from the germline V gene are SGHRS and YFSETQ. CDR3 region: CASSSLSGPSSYNEQFF. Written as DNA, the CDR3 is TGCGCCAGCAGCTCGCTTAGCGGGCCTAGCTCCTACAATGAGCAGTTCTTC. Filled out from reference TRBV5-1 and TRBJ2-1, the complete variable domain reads KAGVTQTPRYLIKTRGQQVTLSCSPISGHRSVSWYQQTPGQGLQFLFEYFSETQRNKGNFPGRFSGRQFSNSRSEMNVSTLELGDSALYLCASSSLSGPSSYNEQFFGPGTRLTVL.

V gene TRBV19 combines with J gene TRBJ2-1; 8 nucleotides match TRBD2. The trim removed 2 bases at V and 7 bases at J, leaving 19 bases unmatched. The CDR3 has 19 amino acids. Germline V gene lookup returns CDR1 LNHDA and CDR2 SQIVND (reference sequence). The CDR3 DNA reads TGTGCCAGTAGTATATCGGGGGTCCAGCGGGGGCATACGAGAAATGAGCAGTTCTTC. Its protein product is CASSISGVQRGHTRNEQFF.

The CDR3 sequence is CSVEVGLAGQSRAYEQYF. CDR3 sequence (DNA): TGCAGCGTTGAAGTGGGGCTAGCGGGCCAATCCCGGGCCTACGAGCAGTACTTC. The chain employs TRBV29-1 and TRBJ2-7; 8 bases align to TRBD2. This CDR3 has 18 amino acids. V lost 1 base to trimming and J lost 2 bases; unmatched junction nucleotides: 16. Germline V gives CDR1 SQVTM, CDR2 ANQGSEA.

CDR3 nucleotide sequence: TGTGCCAGCAGCCAAGAGGGGGTTATGCGGCTAGCGGGAAACAATGAGCAGTTCTTC. Protein: CASSQEGVMRLAGNNEQFF. The V call is TRBV14, the J call TRBJ2-1, with TRBD2 identical over 9 bases. J gave up 5 bases and V 0 bases, and 14 bases lay outside the gene matches. Looked up from germline, CDR1 is SGHDN and CDR2 is FVKESK. This CDR3 is 19 amino acids long.

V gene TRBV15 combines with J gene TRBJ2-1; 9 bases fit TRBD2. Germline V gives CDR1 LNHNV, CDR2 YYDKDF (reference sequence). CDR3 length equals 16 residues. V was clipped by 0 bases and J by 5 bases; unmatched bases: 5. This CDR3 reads CATSRDRGGAHNEQFF. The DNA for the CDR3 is TGTGCCACCAGCAGAGATCGCGGGGGGGCCCACAATGAGCAGTTCTTC.

The DNA of the CDR3 is TGTGCCTGGAGTAACGGGATGGACTCTGGAAACACCATATATTTT. The encoded protein is CAWSNGMDSGNTIYF. The rearrangement joins TRBV30 to TRBJ1-3; no clear D. Per germline, CDR1 GTSNPN and CDR2 SVGIG (reference sequence). The CDR3 totals 15 residues. V was trimmed by 2 bases and J by 0 bases, leaving 11 bases between them.

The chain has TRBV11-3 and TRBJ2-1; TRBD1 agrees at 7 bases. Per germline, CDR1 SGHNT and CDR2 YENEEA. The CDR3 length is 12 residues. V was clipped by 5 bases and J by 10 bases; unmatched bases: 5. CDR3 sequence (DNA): TGTGCCAGCAGCCTGACAGGGTTCGAGCAGTTCTTC. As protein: CASSLTGFEQFF.

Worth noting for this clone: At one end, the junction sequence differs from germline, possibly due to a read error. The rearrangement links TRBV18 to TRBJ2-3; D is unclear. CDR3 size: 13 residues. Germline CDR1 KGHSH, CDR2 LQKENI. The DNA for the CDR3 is TGTGCCAGCACACCAGTCGGCACAGATACGCAGTATTTT. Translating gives CASTPVGTDTQYF.

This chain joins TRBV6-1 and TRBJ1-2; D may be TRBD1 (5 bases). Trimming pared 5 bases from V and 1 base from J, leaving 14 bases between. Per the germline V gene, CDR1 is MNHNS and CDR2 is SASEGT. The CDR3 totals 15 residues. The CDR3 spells CASSPRRTLNYGYTF. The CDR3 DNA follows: TGTGCCAGCAGTCCCCGTCGGACACTTAACTATGGCTACACCTTC.

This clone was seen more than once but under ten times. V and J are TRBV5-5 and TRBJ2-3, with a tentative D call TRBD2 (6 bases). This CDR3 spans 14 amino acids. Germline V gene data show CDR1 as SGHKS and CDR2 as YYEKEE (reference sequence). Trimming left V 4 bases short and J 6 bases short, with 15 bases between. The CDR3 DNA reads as TGTGCCAGCAGCAAAGGGACTGGGGATGATACGCAGTATTTT. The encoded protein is CASSKGTGDDTQYF.

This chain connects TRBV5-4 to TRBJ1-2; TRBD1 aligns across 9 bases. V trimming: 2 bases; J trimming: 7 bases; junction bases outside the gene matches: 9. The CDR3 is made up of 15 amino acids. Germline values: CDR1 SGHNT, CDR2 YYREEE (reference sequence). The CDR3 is CASSFRDREKAGYTF. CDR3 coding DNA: TGTGCCAGCAGCTTCCGGGACAGGGAAAAGGCTGGCTACACCTTC.